This TCR beta chain was captured by sequencing in a study of neoadjuvant nivolumab and ipilimumab in lung cancer. General study findings and limits: Only two of four nivolumab-treated tumors gained richness and clonality by surgery. Pretherapy blood TCR richness correlated positively with resected tumor richness.

Repertoires were generated with immunoSEQ multiplex PCR, while TCRdb's copy carries only in-frame clones and drops some. The table records some 38,000 clones, 85% to 90% of them present only once. Turning to this clone: Its antigen is as yet unknown.

This CDR3 has 15 amino acids. Germline loops: CDR1 SNHLY, CDR2 FYNNEI. The ends were cut back, 6 bases at V and 1 base at J, with 12 bases in the middle. The source was peripheral blood, collected before neoadjuvant nivolumab, alone or with ipilimumab. The chain recombines TRBV2 with TRBJ2-2; maybe TRBD1 (6 bases). The receptor was isolated from an adult with non-small cell lung cancer. In DNA form, the CDR3 reads TGTGCCAGCAGCACCTACAGGGAGAACACCGGGGAGCTGTTTTTT. Its protein is CASSTYRENTGELFF.